These 9 T cell receptor beta chains were sequenced from one sample in a study of blood T cells in healthy people across ages. Primed by a sample-barcoded 5' primer and a J-beta primer mix, a second PCR proceeded for about 6 to 12 cycles. TCRdb fed the 5' RACE reads into MiXCR, producing one record per CDR3 protein. The table lists about 750,000 distinct CDR3 sequences, about 55% of them singletons. The specimen was blood. These receptors all stem from a man of 80 years or more in good health.

This chain joins TRBV3-1 and TRBJ2-3; TRBD2 might be the D (6 bases). Germline V CDR1 and CDR2: LGHDT, YNNKEL (reference sequence). This CDR3 comprises 16 residues. Deletions cut 0 bases from V and 14 bases from J, with 24 bases between. In DNA, the CDR3 is TGTGCCAGCAGCCAAGATACGTCGGGAGCGCACAGATACGCGTATTTT. It codes for CASSQDTSGAHRYAYF.

V usage is TRBV5-1 and J usage is TRBJ2-4, with a tentative D call TRBD1 (6 bases). The CDR3 has 16 residues. Trimming pared 0 bases from V and 1 base from J, leaving 11 bases between. Germline V lookup: CDR1 SGHRS, CDR2 YFSETQ. The CDR3 loop is CASSLGTAVAKNIQYF. The CDR3 DNA sequence: TGCGCCAGCAGCTTGGGGACAGCAGTGGCCAAAAACATTCAGTACTTC.

The V call is TRBV10-3, the J call TRBJ2-6; no firm D call. Germline V gene lookup returns CDR1 ENHRY and CDR2 SYGVKD. Trimming cost V 3 bases and J 0 bases, with 9 bases left between them. The CDR3 contains 16 residues. The CDR3 region is CAISDLTVSGANVLTF. CDR3 DNA sequence: TGTGCCATCAGTGATCTAACGGTCTCTGGGGCCAACGTCCTGACTTTC.

This clonotype has a handful of counts. The CDR3, as DNA: TGCGCCAGCAGCTCCGGACAGGGGAATAGTGGCTACACCTTC. Translated, it gives CASSSGQGNSGYTF. The V and J genes are TRBV5-1 and TRBJ1-2, with 9 bases that match TRBD1. Germline-derived CDR1 and CDR2 are SGHRS and YFSETQ. The CDR3 is made up of 14 amino acids. V lost 3 bases to trimming and J lost 7 bases; unmatched junction nucleotides: 7.

The chain recombines TRBV6-6 with TRBJ1-4; 7 positions agree with TRBD1. The trim removed 7 bases at V and 11 bases at J, leaving 10 bases unmatched. The CDR3 runs 13 residues. Germline loops: CDR1 MNHNY, CDR2 SVGAGI (reference sequence). The CDR3 spells CASTQGGSRKLFF. CDR3 DNA sequence: TGTGCCAGCACCCAGGGGGGGTCGCGGAAACTGTTTTTT.

The chain carries TRBV5-1 and TRBJ2-1; D is tentatively TRBD1 or TRBD2 (5 bases each). The better agreement between TRBJ2-7 and the DNA end casts doubt on the J call. The CDR3 length is 15 residues. Germline lookup yields CDR1 SGHRS and CDR2 YFSETQ. CDR3 protein: CASSLGTFSYNEQYF. In DNA form, the CDR3 reads TGCGCCAGCAGCCTAGGGACGTTCTCCTACAATGAGCAGTACTTC.

In the case of this clonotype: An end of the junction does not agree with germline; a read error may underlie this. The chain has TRBV29-1 and TRBJ1-1; D gene uncertain. This CDR3 region has 13 residues. Germline assignment: CDR1 SQVTM and CDR2 ANQGSEA. The CDR3 sequence: CSVFSTLNTEAFF. DNA of the CDR3: TGCAGCGTCTTTTCGACTTTGAACACTGAAGCCTTCTTT.

This clonotype was counted only a few times. The chain has TRBV7-2 and TRBJ2-3, with D perhaps assigned TRBD1 or TRBD2 (6 bases each). CDR1 SGHTA and CDR2 FQGNSA come from the germline V gene. This CDR3 is built from 14 residues. Trimming cost V 7 bases and J 14 bases, with 25 bases left between them. CDR3: CASIKIGGHRYAYF. The DNA of the CDR3 is TGTGCCAGCATCAAAATAGGGGGGCACAGATACGCGTATTTT.

The table lists this clonotype with a few counts. The chain carries TRBV14 and TRBJ2-4; D uncertain. V dropped 1 base and J dropped 3 bases, with 22 bases sitting between them. The CDR3 extends over 19 amino acids. The germline V gene encodes CDR1 SGHDN and CDR2 FVKESK. The chain's CDR3 is CASSQGAVGQTRIKNIQYF. The CDR3 nucleotides are TGTGCCAGCAGCCAAGGAGCTGTAGGGCAGACCCGAATCAAAAACATTCAGTACTTC.